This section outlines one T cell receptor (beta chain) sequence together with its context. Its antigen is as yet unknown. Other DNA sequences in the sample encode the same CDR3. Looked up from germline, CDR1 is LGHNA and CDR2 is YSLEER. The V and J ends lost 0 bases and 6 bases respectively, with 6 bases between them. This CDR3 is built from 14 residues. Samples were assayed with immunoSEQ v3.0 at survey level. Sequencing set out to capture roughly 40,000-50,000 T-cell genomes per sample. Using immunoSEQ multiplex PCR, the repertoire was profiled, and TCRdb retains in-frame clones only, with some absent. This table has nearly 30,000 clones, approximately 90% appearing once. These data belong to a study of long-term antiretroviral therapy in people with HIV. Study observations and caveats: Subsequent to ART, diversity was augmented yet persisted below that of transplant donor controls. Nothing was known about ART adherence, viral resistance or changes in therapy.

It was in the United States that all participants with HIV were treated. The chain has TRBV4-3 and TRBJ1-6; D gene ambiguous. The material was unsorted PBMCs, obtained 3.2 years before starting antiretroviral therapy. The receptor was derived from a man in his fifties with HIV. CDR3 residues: CASSQDGLNSPLHF. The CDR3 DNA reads TGCGCCAGCAGCCAAGACGGACTTAATTCACCCCTCCACTTT.